This is a list of T cell receptor beta chains from one sample in a study of T cells in Graves' hyperthyroidism and ophthalmopathy. TCRdb recomputed calls from the multiplex PCR reads with MiXCR, one row per CDR3 protein. The sample holds 45,000 or so distinct CDR3 sequences; over 45% are singletons and the top ten take 30% to 35%. Sequencing was done on a sample of peripheral blood or thyroid tissue (not recorded which). These TCRs come from a woman in her forties or fifties with Graves' hyperthyroidism. Each CDR3 is given with its conserved first and last residue. The D gene is left open where the match is weak. Size values are once, few and many counts, or a class for expanded clones, and some rows have none.

TGCAGTGCTACGGCAGGGGGCAACACTGAAGCTTTCTTT CSATAGGNTEAFF TRBV20-1 many TRBJ1-1 TRBD1
TGTGCCAGCTCACCACTGCTCCGGGGGCTACAGACCCAGTACTTC CASSPLLRGLQTQYF TRBV18 many TRBJ2-5 .
TGTGCCAGCGGGACAGGGGGCGAACAGCCCCAGCATTTT CASGTGGEQPQHF TRBV12-3/TRBV12-4 . TRBJ1-5 TRBD1
TGTGCCAGTAGCGTGTGGGGCTTAGCTGATGGCTACACCTTC CASSVWGLADGYTF TRBV19 many TRBJ1-2 .
. CAIRAAGGDYGYTFGSGTAAQYF TRBV10-3 once TRBJ2-7 .
TGCAGTGCTCCTATACCGACAACCCGGATCACTGAAGCTTTCTTT CSAPIPTTRITEAFF TRBV20-1 many TRBJ1-1 .
TGTGCCAGCAGTTTGTGGAGGAGCGGGAGTTACGAGCAGTACTTC CASSLWRSGSYEQYF TRBV28 many TRBJ2-7 TRBD2
TGTGCCAGCAGCTTAGCAGGGATGGGCGAGCAGTACTTC CASSLAGMGEQYF TRBV7-9 many TRBJ2-7 .
TGTGCCATCAGTGCTAGAGAGGACAGGCAGAATTCACCCCTCCACTTT CAISAREDRQNSPLHF TRBV10-3 . TRBJ1-6 TRBD1
TGTGCCAGCCTTCTAGCGGGAGGTCTCGAGACCCAGTACTTC CASLLAGGLETQYF TRBV2 . TRBJ2-5 TRBD2
TGTGCCAGCTCACCAGGACAGGAACACTACGAGCAGTACTTC CASSPGQEHYEQYF TRBV18 many TRBJ2-7 TRBD1
TGTGCTATCAGTTGGGGACTAGCTGAGAAACTGTTTTTT CAISWGLAEKLFF TRBV10-3 . TRBJ1-4 .
TGTGCCAGCGAATATGGCAGGGGCCAAGAGACCCAGTACTTC CASEYGRGQETQYF TRBV6-6 . TRBJ2-5 .
TGCAGTGCTAGATCGACAGGGGTGCATCAGCCCCAGCATTTT CSARSTGVHQPQHF TRBV20-1 . TRBJ1-5 TRBD1
TGTGCCAGCAGCCAGCGGACAGGGGGTAGCCCGGTTGACACCGGGGAGCTGTTTTTT CASSQRTGGSPVDTGELFF TRBV4-2 many TRBJ2-2 TRBD1
TGCAGTGCTAGAGATCTAGCGGGCAGAGAGACCCAGTACTTC CSARDLAGRETQYF TRBV20-1 few TRBJ2-5 TRBD2
TGCAGCGCTACAGGGGAGAACACCGGGGAGCTGTTTTTT CSATGENTGELFF TRBV29-1 many TRBJ2-2 TRBD1
TGCGCCAGCAGCCAAGATGTCGGGGGGCGTGGGGCCAACGTCCTGACTTTC CASSQDVGGRGANVLTF TRBV5-5 . TRBJ2-6 .
TGTGCCAGCAGCTTAGCGTCCGGGACTAGCGGGAAACAAGAGACCCAGTACTTC CASSLASGTSGKQETQYF TRBV7-6 many TRBJ2-5 TRBD2
TGCAGTGCTAGAGGGCTGATCGAGCAGTACTTC CSARGLIEQYF TRBV20-1 . TRBJ2-7 .
TGCAGTGCTAGCGCACCGGGACAGGGTCCCTACGAGCAGTACTTC CSASAPGQGPYEQYF TRBV20-1 many TRBJ2-7 TRBD1
TGCAGCGTTGAACGCACAGATACGCAGTATTTT CSVERTDTQYF TRBV29-1 many TRBJ2-3 .
TGTGCCACCATTTCTAGCGGGAGGGCCAGAGAGCAGTACTTC CATISSGRAREQYF TRBV28 once TRBJ2-7 TRBD2
TGTGCCAGCAGCGTACTTGGAGAGACCCAGTACTTC CASSVLGETQYF TRBV7-2 . TRBJ2-5 .
TGCAGTGCTAGAGCCGGGGGGCTCGGCAATCAGCCCCAGCATTTT CSARAGGLGNQPQHF TRBV20-1 many TRBJ1-5 .
TGTGCCAGCAGCTCATATGAGACCCAGTACTTC CASSSYETQYF TRBV7-2 . TRBJ2-5 .
TGCAGCGTTGAGGGGAGGGACCATTCACCCCTCCACTTT CSVEGRDHSPLHF TRBV29-1 few TRBJ1-6 .
TGCAGTGCTCAGGGGGCTCTACACCACGCGAACACCGGGGAGCTGTTTTTT CSAQGALHHANTGELFF TRBV20-1 . TRBJ2-2 TRBD1
TGCGCCAGCAGGAAGAGCAGGCGCGAAAGCGGGGAGCTGTTTTTT CASRKSRRESGELFF TRBV4-1 many TRBJ2-2 .
TGCAGCGTTGAGGGGAGGGAAGCTTTCTTT CSVEGREAFF TRBV29-1 . TRBJ1-1 .
TGCGCCAGCAGCCAAGTCTGGGGAGCCACGGGGCAGCCCCAGCATTTT CASSQVWGATGQPQHF TRBV6-5 once TRBJ1-5 .
TGTGCCATCAGTGATGGCAGGGTTAACTATGGCTACACCTTC CAISDGRVNYGYTF TRBV10-3 medium-sized TRBJ1-2 .
TGTGCCATCACCTCCGGGACAGGGTACGAGACCCAGTACTTC CAITSGTGYETQYF TRBV10-3 . TRBJ2-5 TRBD1
TGTGCCAGCAGCCCGAGGACTAGCGGGAGGGTTAGCACCGGGGAGCTGTTTTTT CASSPRTSGRVSTGELFF TRBV11-2 many TRBJ2-2 TRBD2